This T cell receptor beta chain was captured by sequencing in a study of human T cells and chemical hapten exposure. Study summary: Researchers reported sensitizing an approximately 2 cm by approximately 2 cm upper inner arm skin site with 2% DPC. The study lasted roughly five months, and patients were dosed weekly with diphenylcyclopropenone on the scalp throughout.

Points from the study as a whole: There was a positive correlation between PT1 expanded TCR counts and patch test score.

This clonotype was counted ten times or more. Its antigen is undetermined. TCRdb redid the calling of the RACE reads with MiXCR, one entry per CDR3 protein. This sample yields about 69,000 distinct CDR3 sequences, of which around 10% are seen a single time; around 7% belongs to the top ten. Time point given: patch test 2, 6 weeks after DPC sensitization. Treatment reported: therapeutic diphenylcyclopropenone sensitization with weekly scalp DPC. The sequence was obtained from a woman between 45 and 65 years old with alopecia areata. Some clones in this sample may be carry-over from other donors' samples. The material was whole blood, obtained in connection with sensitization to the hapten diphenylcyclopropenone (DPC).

The CDR3 DNA reads as TGTGCCAGCAGCTTGGGCAGGGGGCTCAGCAATCAGCCCCAGCATTTT. Its protein product is CASSLGRGLSNQPQHF. This rearrangement joins TRBV7-8 to TRBJ1-5; 8 positions match TRBD1. J was trimmed by 1 base and V by 3 bases; bases with no gene match: 5. The CDR3 is 16 amino acids. Germline assignment: CDR1 SGHVS and CDR2 FQNEAQ.